The sample holds a few counts of the clone carrying this T cell receptor beta chain. Its target is not known. This CDR3 has 16 amino acids. The germline CDR1 and CDR2 sequences are WSHSY and SAAADI. J lost 4 bases, V lost 6 bases, and 9 bases had no gene match. Time point reported: persistent/refractory GD, antithyroid drugs over 5 years with positive TRAb. The TCR library was made from RNA that had been extracted from PBMCs in TRIzol. An endocrinology department located in Xi'an, China, was where the patients came from. Investigators prepared the TCR beta libraries by applying iRepertoire HTBI primers and Arm-PCR of CDR3 regions. As handled by the study authors: Gene usage covered 55 to 70 TRBV and 14 TRBJ segments. TCRdb passed the multiplex PCR reads through MiXCR, listing each CDR3 protein once. These V and J calls are TCRdb output, not the study's own analysis. The sample includes 700,000 or so distinct CDR3 sequences, around 30% seen only once; the top ten take about two fifths.

These data come from a study of regulatory T cells in long-lasting Graves disease. The overall study: Treatment with antithyroid drugs for over 5 years, together with positive TSH receptor antibodies, meant persistent Graves' disease.

Study-wide results and caveats: It was possible that the small sample size reduced accuracy.

This sample comprised peripheral blood mononuclear cells (PBMCs), obtained when the disease was refractory, from a patient treated with antithyroid drugs. The V and J genes are TRBV10-2 and TRBJ1-1; TRBD1 aligns across 12 bases. The receptor was derived from a female donor with Graves disease. CDR3 amino acids: CASSQGQGALGTEAFF. DNA of the CDR3: TGCGCCAGCAGCCAGGGACAGGGGGCGCTTGGCACTGAAGCTTTCTTT.